This T cell receptor (beta chain) was recovered during a study of shared clonotypes between healthy human individuals. Turning to the study itself: Each donor's CD8 memory used one plate, CD8 naive two, each CD4 subset three. Findings and limits, study-wide: The sole specimen, blood, was sampled, and tissue repertoires likely differ.

CDR1 is SGHNT and CDR2 is YENEEA in the germline V gene. The J segment lost 10 bases and the V segment lost 5 bases, leaving 7 bases of the junction unmatched. The CDR3 covers 13 residues. CD45RO-negative, CCR7-positively selected cells formed the naive CD8 fraction, excluding terminally differentiated effector memory CD45RA+ cells. As to this clone: No antigen is known for it.

It was roughly 210 ng DNA, some 30,000 T cell genomes, that sorted-subset replicate PCRs used. Profiling relied on immunoSEQ multiplex PCR, and the TCRdb table lists in-frame clones only, not all of them. The profile shows fewer than 1 million clones, 96% of them singletons. Sequencing was performed on naive CD8+ T cells sorted from blood. The TCR comes from a young man in good health. The chain carries TRBV11-3 and TRBJ2-1; 8 bases agree with TRBD2. The CDR3 loop is CASSNRLAGEQFF. The CDR3 nucleotides are TGTGCCAGCAGCAACCGTTTAGCGGGAGAGCAGTTCTTC.